This T cell receptor beta chain was identified in a study of identical twins. The CDR3 runs to 16 residues. Trimming cost V 6 bases and J 5 bases; bases outside gene matches: 7. This clonotype turned up a few times. Template switching created a universal primer site, and the cDNA included unique molecular identifiers. TCRdb re-called the 5' RACE reads through MiXCR, storing one row per CDR3 protein. The table includes around 480,000 distinct CDR3 sequences, roughly an eighth detected once. This sample also belongs to another study, concerning yellow fever vaccine responses in identical twins.

The gene calls are TRBV12-3 or TRBV12-4 and TRBJ2-3; 14 bases align to TRBD2. The sequence came from a woman younger than 35 in good health. The material sequenced was CD4+ T cells sorted from blood. CDR3 sequence (DNA): TGTGCCAGCAGAACGACTAGCGGGGGGGCCAGAGATACGCAGTATTTT. Protein sequence: CASRTTSGGARDTQYF.